The 6 T cell receptor beta chains given below trace back to one sample, sequenced in a study of Ad26.COV2.S vaccination and SARS-CoV-2 variants. Treatment denoted: around 19 received Ad26.COV2.S at low or high dose, single or two shots; about 5 received placebo; per-sample allocation not given. Day 63 after the first injection of vaccine or placebo was the sampling time. Profiled with immunoSEQ multiplex PCR; TCRdb holds only in-frame clones, not every one. The sample has about 680,000 clones, about 90% seen once. The source material was peripheral blood, sampled in a trial of Ad26.COV2.S vaccine versus placebo. These receptors were collected from a person aged 18-60 years who received the Ad26.COV2.S COVID-19 vaccine or a placebo.

The chain recombines TRBV6-2 or TRBV6-3 with TRBJ2-2; 8 nucleotides match TRBD2. The V gene's germline CDR1 is MNHEY and CDR2 SVGEGT. The CDR3 runs to 16 residues. V shed 5 bases and J 5 bases; nucleotides not matched to a gene: 10. CDR3 region: CASSRKGLAGTGELFF. CDR3 DNA sequence: TGTGCCAGCAGTAGAAAAGGACTAGCAGGTACCGGGGAGCTGTTTTTT.

The V call is TRBV6-6, the J call TRBJ2-7; TRBD2 might be the D (5 bases). Germline CDR1 reads MNHNY; CDR2 reads SVGAGI (reference sequence). This CDR3 is built from 13 residues. V gave up 1 base and J gave up 7 bases, with 11 bases separating them. The CDR3, as DNA: TGTGCCAGCAGTTACTACGTAGGCGGGGAGCAGTACTTC. Translating gives CASSYYVGGEQYF.

The V call is TRBV5-4, the J call TRBJ2-3; D is possibly TRBD2 (6 bases). Germline-derived CDR1 and CDR2 are SGHNT and YYREEE (reference sequence). The CDR3 is made up of 14 amino acids. V was shortened by 4 bases and J by 8 bases, with 17 bases between the two germline ends. The CDR3 loop reads CASSNLGQGGTQYF. CDR3 sequence (DNA): TGTGCCAGCAGCAACCTGGGGCAGGGAGGTACGCAGTATTTT.

The chain recombines TRBV7-9 with TRBJ2-2; D unclear. Deletions cut 2 bases from V and 13 bases from J, with 5 bases between. CDR1 is SEHNR, CDR2 FQNEAQ, per germline (reference sequence). The CDR3 is made up of 10 amino acids. The DNA for the CDR3 is TGTGCCAGCAGCTTAACCGGGCTGTTTTTT. The encoded protein is CASSLTGLFF.

The J gene is TRBJ1-2, the V gene TRBV15; no clear D gene. Germline V gene data show CDR1 as LNHNV and CDR2 as YYDKDF (reference sequence). V was pared by 4 bases and J by 4 bases, with 13 bases between. There are 14 residues in the CDR3. The CDR3 protein is CATSKSLDGYGYTF. CDR3 nucleotide sequence: TGTGCCACCAGCAAGAGTTTGGACGGCTATGGCTACACCTTC.

The V gene is TRBV5-1, the J gene TRBJ2-2, with 15 nucleotides matching TRBD2. CDR3 length: 18 residues. The V and J ends lost 4 bases and 5 bases, in that order; junction bases with no gene match: 9. The germline CDR1 and CDR2 sequences are SGHRS and YFSETQ. The CDR3 DNA reads TGCGCCAGCAGCCCTGGGACTAGCGGGAGGCCCCCGACCGGGGAGCTGTTTTTT. Translating gives CASSPGTSGRPPTGELFF.